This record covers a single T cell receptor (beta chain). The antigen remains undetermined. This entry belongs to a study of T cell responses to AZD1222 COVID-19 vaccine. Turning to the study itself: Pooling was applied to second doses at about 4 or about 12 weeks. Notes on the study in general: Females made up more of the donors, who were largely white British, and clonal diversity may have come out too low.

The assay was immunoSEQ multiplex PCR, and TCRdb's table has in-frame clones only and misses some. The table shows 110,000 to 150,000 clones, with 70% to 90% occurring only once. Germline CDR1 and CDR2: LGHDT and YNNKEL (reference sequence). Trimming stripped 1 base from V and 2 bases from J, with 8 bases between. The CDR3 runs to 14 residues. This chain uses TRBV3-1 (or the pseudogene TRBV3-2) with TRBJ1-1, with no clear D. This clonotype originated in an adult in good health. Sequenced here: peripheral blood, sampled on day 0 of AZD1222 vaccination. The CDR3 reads CASSQGNFNTEAFF. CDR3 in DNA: TGTGCCAGCAGCCAAGGGAACTTCAACACTGAAGCTTTCTTT.